These 26 T cell receptor beta chains came from one sample sequenced in a study of blood T cell repertoires in COVID-19. Sequencing was performed with immunoSEQ multiplex PCR; in TCRdb, only in-frame clones are kept and a portion is missing. Of 96,000 or so clones in the sample, about 90% were seen once. What was sequenced was peripheral blood. The source is a human donor with COVID-19, enrolled during active disease. The donor label of this sample is uncertain.

This clone has only a few counts. This chain connects TRBV30 to TRBJ1-1; 8 positions match TRBD1. The CDR3 contains 13 residues. CDR1 and CDR2 (germline): GTSNPN, SVGIG (reference sequence). Trimming removed 4 bases from V and 3 bases from J; junction bases left unmatched: 4. The CDR3: CAWKGQAYTEAFF. CDR3 nucleotide sequence: TGTGCCTGGAAGGGACAGGCGTACACTGAAGCTTTCTTT.

This chain uses TRBV2 with TRBJ2-3, with D perhaps matching TRBD1 (5 bases). V was pared by 8 bases and J by 0 bases, with 12 bases between. This CDR3 is 14 amino acids long. Germline values: CDR1 SNHLY, CDR2 FYNNEI. This CDR3 reads CASDRDSSTDTQYF. In nucleotides, the CDR3 is TGTGCCAGCGATAGAGACAGTAGCACAGATACGCAGTATTTT.

The gene calls are TRBV7-3 and TRBJ2-2, with 9 bases identical to TRBD2. Germline lookup yields CDR1 SGHTA and CDR2 FQGTGA. The V segment lost 5 bases and the J segment 1 base; nucleotides outside the gene matches: 2. The CDR3 consists of 15 residues. Here the CDR3 reads CASSETSGNTGELFF. CDR3 sequence (DNA): TGTGCCAGCAGCGAGACTAGCGGGAACACCGGGGAGCTGTTTTTT.

The gene calls are TRBV11-2 and TRBJ2-5; D remains ambiguous. Trimming took off 2 bases at V and 2 bases at J, with 12 bases between the two ends. CDR1 SGHAT and CDR2 FQNNGV come from the germline V gene. CDR3 length: 15 amino acids. CDR3 protein: CASSLTAGAQETQYF. The CDR3 coding sequence is TGTGCCAGCAGCTTAACGGCCGGAGCGCAAGAGACCCAGTACTTC. Looking up the rest from reference TRBV11-2 and TRBJ2-5 gives the full variable domain: EAGVAQSPRYKIIEKRQSVAFWCNPISGHATLYWYQQILGQGPKLLIQFQNNGVVDDSQLPKDRFSAERLKGVDSTLKIQPAKLEDSAVYLCASSLTAGAQETQYFGPGTRLLVL.

The chain combines TRBV9 with TRBJ1-1; unclear D gene. This CDR3 region has 12 residues. Trimming took off 4 bases at V and 5 bases at J, with 9 bases between the two ends. Germline assignment: CDR1 SGDLS and CDR2 YYNGEE. This CDR3 is CASSPRGTEAFF. Written as DNA, the CDR3 is TGTGCCAGCAGCCCCCGGGGTACTGAAGCTTTCTTT.

The chain recombines TRBV4-2 with TRBJ2-1; 12 bases match TRBD2. This CDR3 spans 17 amino acids. V shed 3 bases, J shed 4 bases, and the junction held 7 bases outside the gene matches. Germline V gene sequence: CDR1 LGHNA, CDR2 YNFKEQ. CDR3 in amino acids: CASSQQSGTSGYNEQFF. The CDR3 DNA reads as TGTGCCAGCAGCCAGCAGTCCGGGACTAGCGGGTACAATGAGCAGTTCTTC.

The chain is built from TRBV10-1 and TRBJ1-5, with D uncertain. V was trimmed by 8 bases and J by 1 base, leaving 12 bases between them. From germline, CDR1 is WNHNN and CDR2 SYGVQD (reference sequence). CDR3 length: 14 residues. CDR3 region: CASEAPGSNQPQHF. CDR3 in DNA: TGCGCCAGCGAAGCGCCCGGGAGCAATCAGCCCCAGCATTTT.

V and J are TRBV7-9 and TRBJ1-2; 7 positions agree with TRBD1. Germline CDR1 SEHNR, CDR2 FQNEAQ (reference sequence). V shed 8 bases, J shed 4 bases, and the junction held 13 bases outside the gene matches. The CDR3 has 15 amino acids. This CDR3 reads CASGQGTAIGYGYTF. For the CDR3, the DNA is TGTGCCAGCGGCCAGGGGACAGCTATAGGCTATGGCTACACCTTC.

This clone has a single count. The J gene is TRBJ2-7, the V gene TRBV5-1; TRBD1 is a possible D gene (5 bases). The germline V gene encodes CDR1 SGHRS and CDR2 YFSETQ. CDR3 length equals 14 residues. Trimming cost V 1 base and J 3 bases, with 11 bases left between them. CDR3 coding DNA: TGCGCCAGCAGCTTGATTCAGGGTGGCTACGAGCAGTACTTC. This encodes CASSLIQGGYEQYF.

The CDR3 DNA reads TGTGCCAGCAGCCTGGCCGGGACAGGGAATTCACCCCTCCACTTT. Protein sequence: CASSLAGTGNSPLHF. This chain links TRBV3-1 (or the pseudogene TRBV3-2) with TRBJ1-6; 9 bases line up with TRBD1. Germline loops: CDR1 LGHDT, CDR2 YNNKEL (reference sequence). The CDR3 covers 15 residues. V was clipped by 4 bases and J by 7 bases; unmatched bases: 5.

The CDR3 sequence: CASSPKAGRGNNEQFF. The CDR3 DNA follows: TGTGCCAGCAGCCCCAAGGCCGGGCGGGGGAACAATGAGCAGTTCTTC. The rearrangement joins TRBV3-1 (or the pseudogene TRBV3-2) to TRBJ2-1, with 7 bases matching TRBD2. The CDR3 is made up of 16 amino acids. CDR1 is LGHDT, CDR2 YNNKEL, per germline (reference sequence). After removal of 4 bases from V and 5 bases from J, the junction contained 11 bases not matched to a gene.

The genes are TRBV6-5 and TRBJ1-5; a weak D match, TRBD1 (6 bases). There are 13 residues in the CDR3. Trimming took 5 bases from V and 7 from J, leaving 12 bases between them. Germline V CDR1 and CDR2: MNHEY, SVGAGI. CDR3 amino acids: CASSTRQAQPQHF. CDR3 DNA: TGTGCCAGCAGTACCCGACAGGCCCAGCCCCAGCATTTT.

This chain links TRBV25-1 with TRBJ1-6; D gene uncertain. The CDR3 consists of 14 residues. With 3 bases removed from V and 7 bases from J, the gap between germline ends came to 10 bases. Germline CDR1 is MGHDK and CDR2 is SYGVNS. The DNA for the CDR3 is TGTGCCAGCAGTGATTCTGTAGAAAATTCACCCCTCCACTTT. It encodes CASSDSVENSPLHF.

The V gene is TRBV5-1, the J gene TRBJ2-2, with D maybe TRBD1 (6 bases). Per germline, CDR1 SGHRS and CDR2 YFSETQ. This CDR3 is built from 14 residues. Trimming shortened V by 5 bases and J by 3 bases, and 11 bases separated the two germline ends. The CDR3 reads CASRKQGYTGELFF. In DNA form, the CDR3 reads TGCGCCAGCAGGAAACAGGGTTACACCGGGGAGCTGTTTTTT.

The chain has TRBV24-1 and TRBJ1-4; tentatively, D is TRBD1 (5 bases). The CDR3 length is 16 residues. Trimming took off 4 bases at V and 0 bases at J, with 11 bases between the two ends. CDR1 and CDR2 (germline): KGHDR, SFDVKD. CDR3 loop: CATSEGGFATNEKLFF. The CDR3, as DNA: TGTGCCACCAGTGAGGGGGGATTTGCAACTAATGAAAAACTGTTTTTT.

This clone was counted at least ten times. The V call is TRBV27, the J call TRBJ1-6; 11 nucleotides line up with TRBD1. V lost 5 bases, J lost 7 bases, and 7 bases stayed unmatched. The CDR3 is made up of 16 amino acids. CDR1 MNHEY and CDR2 SMNVEV come from the germline V gene (reference sequence). In nucleotides, the CDR3 is TGTGCCAGCAGTCGGTGGACAGGGGGCGAGAATTCACCCCTCCACTTT. It yields the protein CASSRWTGGENSPLHF.

The rearrangement joins TRBV6-5 to TRBJ1-1; no clear D. This CDR3 region has 13 residues. Per germline, CDR1 MNHEY and CDR2 SVGAGI. V was trimmed by 7 bases and J by 0 bases, leaving 9 bases between them. This CDR3 is CASIRLLNTEAFF. The DNA of the CDR3 is TGTGCCAGCATTAGACTTTTGAACACTGAAGCTTTCTTT.

The V gene is TRBV7-6, the J gene TRBJ2-1; 11 nucleotides line up with TRBD2. Germline V gene data show CDR1 as SGHVS and CDR2 as FNYEAQ. The CDR3 runs to 15 residues. The junction had 5 bases not matched to a gene; V was cut back by 5 bases and J by 5 bases. The CDR3 DNA reads as TGTGCCAGCAGCCGGGGGACTAGCGGAGACAATGAGCAGTTCTTC. This translates into CASSRGTSGDNEQFF.

The chain carries TRBV20-1 and TRBJ1-1; unclear D gene. Germline assignment: CDR1 DFQATT and CDR2 SNEGSKA (reference sequence). The CDR3 runs 15 residues. Trimming removed 3 bases at V and 0 bases at J, with 14 bases between. The CDR3 DNA follows: TGCAGTGCTAGTCCCATCCAGACAATGAACACTGAAGCTTTCTTT. As protein: CSASPIQTMNTEAFF.

The chain carries TRBV28 and TRBJ1-2; 11 positions match TRBD1. This CDR3 region has 13 residues. V trimming: 10 bases; J trimming: 7 bases; junction bases outside the gene matches: 8. Germline-derived CDR1 and CDR2 are MDHEN and SYDVKM. Here the CDR3 reads CATCRTGGSGYTF. CDR3 nucleotide sequence: TGTGCCACGTGCCGGACAGGGGGCAGTGGCTACACCTTC.

CDR3 loop: CAWSPMDRANVDTQYF. In nucleotides, the CDR3 is TGTGCCTGGAGTCCGATGGACAGGGCGAATGTGGATACGCAGTATTTT. V and J are TRBV30 and TRBJ2-3, with 8 positions matching TRBD1. Germline trimming cut 2 bases from V and 6 bases from J; bases unmatched to any gene: 13. The CDR3 extends over 16 amino acids. The germline CDR1 and CDR2 sequences are GTSNPN and SVGIG (reference sequence).

V and J are TRBV10-3 and TRBJ2-1, with TRBD2 matching 7 bases. V lost 1 base to trimming and J lost 5 bases; unmatched junction nucleotides: 5. The CDR3 contains 15 residues. Germline values: CDR1 ENHRY, CDR2 SYGVKD. The CDR3 nucleotides are TGTGCCATCAGTGAGTGGAAGCGGGGTCACAATGAGCAGTTCTTC. The encoded protein is CAISEWKRGHNEQFF.

The J gene is TRBJ2-7, the V gene TRBV7-3; 7 nucleotides align to TRBD1. This CDR3 has 14 amino acids. J was trimmed by 5 bases and V by 5 bases; bases with no gene match: 9. Germline V gene lookup returns CDR1 SGHTA and CDR2 FQGTGA. The chain's CDR3 is CASSEAGGIDEQYF. The CDR3 DNA is TGTGCCAGCAGCGAGGCAGGGGGTATCGACGAGCAGTACTTC.

The CDR3 DNA is TGTGCCAGCAGCTCCTTGGTTGCGGAAAAACTGTTTTTT. Protein: CASSSLVAEKLFF. The genes are TRBV9 and TRBJ1-4; D gene unclear. This CDR3 contains 13 residues. The germline gives CDR1 SGDLS, CDR2 YYNGEE. The ends were cut back, 4 bases at V and 8 bases at J, with 12 bases in the middle.

Comments on this clone: The same CDR3 also results from other DNA sequences found in this sample. The chain employs TRBV10-1 and TRBJ2-7; 10 bases map to TRBD2. From germline, CDR1 is WNHNN and CDR2 SYGVQD (reference sequence). The J segment lost 2 bases and the V segment lost 6 bases, leaving 4 bases of the junction unmatched. The CDR3 runs to 14 residues. CDR3 amino acids: CASSPSGGPYEQYF. DNA for the CDR3: TGCGCCAGCAGCCCTAGCGGGGGACCCTACGAGCAGTACTTC.

The chain combines TRBV24-1 with TRBJ2-1, with TRBD1 identical over 7 bases. V trimming: 2 bases; J trimming: 0 bases; junction bases outside the gene matches: 3. CDR1 and CDR2 from the germline V gene are KGHDR and SFDVKD. There are 16 residues in the CDR3. CDR3 DNA sequence: TGTGCCACCAGTGATTGGGACAGCCGCTCCTACAATGAGCAGTTCTTC. This translates into CATSDWDSRSYNEQFF.